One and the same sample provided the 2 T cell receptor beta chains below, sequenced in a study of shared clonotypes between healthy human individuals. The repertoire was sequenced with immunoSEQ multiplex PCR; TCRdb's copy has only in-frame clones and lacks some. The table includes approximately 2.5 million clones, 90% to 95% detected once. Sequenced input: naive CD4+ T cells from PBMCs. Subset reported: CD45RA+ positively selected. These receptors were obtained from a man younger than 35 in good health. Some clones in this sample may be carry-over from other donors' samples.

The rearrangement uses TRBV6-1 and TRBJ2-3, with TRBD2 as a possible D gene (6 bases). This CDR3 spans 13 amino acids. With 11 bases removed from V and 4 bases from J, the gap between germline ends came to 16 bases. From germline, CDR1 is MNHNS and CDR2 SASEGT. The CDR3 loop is CAGGTDFSDTQYF. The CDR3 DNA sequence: TGTGCCGGGGGGACGGATTTTTCAGATACGCAGTATTTT.

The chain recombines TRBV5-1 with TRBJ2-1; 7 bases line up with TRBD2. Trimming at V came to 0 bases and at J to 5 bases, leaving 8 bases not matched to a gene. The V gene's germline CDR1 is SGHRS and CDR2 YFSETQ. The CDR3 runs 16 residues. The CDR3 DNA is TGCGCCAGCAGCTTGGGAGCGGGACCCCCCCACAATGAGCAGTTCTTC. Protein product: CASSLGAGPPHNEQFF.